The entry that follows covers one T cell receptor (beta chain) sequence. What this receptor recognizes is not known. The read halts 3 residues ahead of the CDR3 end, with the missing end drawn from the germline J gene. Other DNA sequences in this sample translate to the same CDR3. The data originate from a study of T cells in women clearing cervical HPV infection (dated by TCRdb to 2016 to 2019). Context from the whole study: Cases were 20 to 25 women with histologically confirmed HPV16-related CIN3 or worse, including a couple of invasive cancers. The roughly 23 controls were women who cleared a single incident HPV16 infection within 12 months without developing precancer or cancer. Blood from cases was drawn at the visit where the lesion was first identified, while blood from controls was drawn once the infection was no longer detected. Among cases, blood sampling occurred a median of 149 days after lesion detection, with an interquartile range of roughly 90 to 230 days. Since HLA typing was available for only a few women, HLA type could not be ruled out as a confounder. An exploratory proof-of-principle case-control study, nested within the Guanacaste HPV Natural History Study in Costa Rica, was conducted to compare TCR repertoires across cervical HPV16 outcomes. Cases and controls were matched on year of sample collection and on age within five years. Cases had a median age of around 32 years compared with about 40 for controls, and baseline characteristics showed no significant differences between the groups. In the parent cohort, around 9,900 women aged 18 or older were enrolled in Guanacaste, Costa Rica, during about 1993 to 1995 and then followed for approximately seven years. Quality controls consisted of five blinded duplicates per group, for a total of some 60 samples made up of roughly 50 participants and some 10 replicates.

Paper-wide results and their limitations: Because the number of T cells in each sample was unknown, differences in richness could reflect differing T-cell content rather than repertoire biology. Cases had lower TRBV6-7 relative abundance than controls (0.11% versus 0.16%; Bonferroni P = 0.0008). TCR repertoire richness was significantly higher in CIN3+ cases than in controls across sequencing depths, while evenness did not differ. Because of the cross-sectional design, the study could not determine whether the associations came before infection or resulted from infection, and neither effector/memory subsets nor HPV-specific T cells were isolated. Random forest classifiers that combined richness and V gene abundances separated cases from controls with an estimated AUC of about 0.8.

Using the immunoSEQ assay, multiplex PCR amplified TCR beta CDR3 regions from an average of around 1,300 ng of genomic DNA per sample. To correct primer bias, the assay used a complete synthetic TCR repertoire to set an amplification baseline. The amplicons were sequenced using the Illumina platform. On the study's bioinformatics: Sequences were error-corrected by clustering with frequency ratios and a modified nearest-neighbor algorithm, then analyzed in the immunoSEQ Analyzer with IMGT gene definitions. TCR richness and evenness were averaged over 20 rarefaction repeats at each rarefaction depth, excluding samples with fewer sequences than the depth. Wilcoxon rank sum tests with FDR correction were used to compare V, D and J gene relative abundances between the groups. For the blinded duplicates, the intraclass correlation was 95.6% for TCR richness and averaged approximately 76% across 70 or so gene segments. TCRdb carries this immuneACCESS record with in-frame sequences only. Its versions omit some clonotypes, under half of them owing to an unresolved V gene in the studies checked, with the rest unexplained. The DNA was the basis for D and trimming; V, J and clone size are from that table. This sample's records show about 34,000 clones. The ten largest clones represent roughly 1.5% of the sample.

Every participant had a single incident cervical HPV16 infection, and women with prevalent HPV16 infections were excluded. Cervical HPV DNA was detected with MY09/MY11 PCR, and genotyping was done by dot-blot hybridization. Fifteen mL of heparinized blood were centrifuged, and the buffy coat was split into aliquots, frozen at -30 degrees C, and then kept at -80 degrees C. Genomic DNA was extracted from buffy coat specimens using QIAGEN kits. Cut back by 4 bases and 3 bases, the V and J ends lie 10 bases apart. The germline V gene supplies CDR1 SGHRS and CDR2 YFSETQ. The CDR3, cysteine through phenylalanine, is 13 amino acids long. The DNA has 30 bases, all within the CDR3, and is read from base 1.

The rearrangement combines TRBV5-1 with TRBJ1-2; 5 matching bases give a weak D call of TRBD1. The sample comprised blood buffy coat. The sequence derives from a woman aged 18-70 years with a cervical HPV16 infection that either progressed to CIN3+ or cleared (not recorded which). The CDR3 loop reads CASSPDSYYGYTF. CDR3 bases read: TGCGCCAGCAGCCCTGACAGTTACTATGGC.